The rows below give T cell receptor beta chains drawn from one sample of a study of cytomegalovirus exposure and HLA in healthy donors. TCRdb's copy holds only in-frame clones and misses some; the assay was immunoSEQ multiplex PCR. The table includes about 160,000 clones, over 70% detected once. Sequencing was done on a sample of PBMCs. The receptor set was obtained from a man between 18 and 29 years old in good health and CMV-seropositive. Each CDR3 is given with its conserved first and last residue. The D gene is left open where the match is weak. A clone size is listed for some rows: how often the clone was seen (once, few, many), or a class if it is expanded.

CDR3 DNA	CDR3 protein	clone size	V gene	J gene	D gene
TGTGCCAGCAAACCTTCGGCGGGTCGGACCTACGAGCAGTACTTC	CASKPSAGRTYEQYF	.	TRBV19	TRBJ2-7	.
TGCGCCAGCAGCCAAGGTCTAGCGGGGGGCACAGATACGCAGTATTTT	CASSQGLAGGTDTQYF	.	TRBV4-3	TRBJ2-3	TRBD2
TGTGCCAGTATGTCTTGGGAACAGGGGAGCTATGGCTACACCTTC	CASMSWEQGSYGYTF	.	TRBV19	TRBJ1-2	TRBD1
TGTGCCAGTACTGGCCTAGCGGAAGAGACCCAGTACTTC	CASTGLAEETQYF	.	TRBV19	TRBJ2-5	TRBD2
TGTGCCAGCAGCGTAGGAGTCGGGGTCCAAGAGACCCAGTACTTC	CASSVGVGVQETQYF	.	TRBV9	TRBJ2-5	.
TGTGCCAGCAGCTCAAACCGGTTGTGGCAGCCCCAGCATTTT	CASSSNRLWQPQHF	.	TRBV6-5	TRBJ1-5	.
TGCAGCGTAAACACCGGGACAGCGAACACTGAAGCTTTCTTT	CSVNTGTANTEAFF	.	TRBV29-1	TRBJ1-1	TRBD1
TGTGCCACTAGGACAGGGGGCGGTCCTGAAGCTTTCTTT	CATRTGGGPEAFF	.	TRBV19	TRBJ1-1	TRBD1
TGCAGCGTTGAATTTTGGTCCGGGAGCGAGCAGTACTTC	CSVEFWSGSEQYF	few	TRBV29-1	TRBJ2-7	.
TGTGCCAGCAGCTTAGGTGTGGGGTTAGCGGGAGGGTACGCTTCCTACGAGCAGTACTTC	CASSLGVGLAGGYASYEQYF	.	TRBV5-4	TRBJ2-7	TRBD2
TGTGCCAGCGCTGCCGGTCTAGCGGGAGGGCCTTATGAGCAGTACTTC	CASAAGLAGGPYEQYF	.	TRBV2	TRBJ2-7	TRBD2
TGCGCCAGCAGCCGAACAGGGGGGGACTACAATGAGCAGTTCTTC	CASSRTGGDYNEQFF	.	TRBV5-1	TRBJ2-1	.
TGTGCCAGCAGTGAAGCGACGGGACTCGGATCACCCCTCCACTTT	CASSEATGLGSPLHF	.	TRBV6-1	TRBJ1-6	.
TGTTCCAGCAGCCAACGTGACAGTTACACTGAAGCTTTCTTT	CSSSQRDSYTEAFF	.	TRBV7-9	TRBJ1-1	.
TGCGCCAGCAGCTTGGAAGCAGGGGCCGATAACTATGGCTACACCTTC	CASSLEAGADNYGYTF	few	TRBV5-1	TRBJ1-2	.
TGTGCCAGCAGCTTGGTTGGCAGGAGGAACTATGGCTACACCTTC	CASSLVGRRNYGYTF	.	TRBV5-4	TRBJ1-2	.
TGTGCCAGCAGCTCGGACAGGGCCCAGCCCCAGCATTTT	CASSSDRAQPQHF	.	TRBV27	TRBJ1-5	TRBD1
TGTGCCTGGAGTGTACAGGCAGGGGCCGCCTATGGCTACACCTTC	CAWSVQAGAAYGYTF	.	TRBV30	TRBJ1-2	.
TGTGCCAGCAGCTTAGAAAGGGGAGGCTACGAGCAGTACTTC	CASSLERGGYEQYF	.	TRBV7-2	TRBJ2-7	.
TGTGCCAGTAGAGGACTAGCGGGAGCGGGGAAGACCCAGTACTTC	CASRGLAGAGKTQYF	.	TRBV19	TRBJ2-5	TRBD2
TGTGCCAGCAGGGACAGGGGGCCCTCCTACAATGAGCAGTTCTTC	CASRDRGPSYNEQFF	few	TRBV2	TRBJ2-1	TRBD1
TGTGCCAGCAGCGTGACAGGCACAAGCACAGATACGCAGTATTTT	CASSVTGTSTDTQYF	.	TRBV7-3	TRBJ2-3	.
TGCGCCAGCAGCTTGGTTCAGGGGGAAGCTTTCTTT	CASSLVQGEAFF	.	TRBV5-1	TRBJ1-1	.
TGTGCCAGCAGGGAACAGGGAGCGGGAGGCTACACCTTC	CASREQGAGGYTF	.	TRBV6-1	TRBJ1-2	.
TGTGCCAGCAGCTTGTCGCTGGGGCCTTATCGGGAGACCCAGTACTTC	CASSLSLGPYRETQYF	once	TRBV5-6	TRBJ2-5	.
TGTGCCAGCAGTCCACTAGCGAGGCCCTACGAGCAGTACTTC	CASSPLARPYEQYF	.	TRBV27	TRBJ2-7	TRBD2
TGTGCCAGCAGCTCTACCCTACCGGGACAGGGCGCCTACGAGCAGTACTTC	CASSSTLPGQGAYEQYF	few	TRBV13	TRBJ2-7	TRBD1
TGCGCCAGCAGCCTTTGGGGGGAGAACACTGAAGCTTTCTTT	CASSLWGENTEAFF	.	TRBV5-1	TRBJ1-1	.
TGTGCCAGCCAGACAGGGTCCTCCTACAATGAGCAGTTCTTC	CASQTGSSYNEQFF	few	TRBV27	TRBJ2-1	TRBD1
TGTGCCACCTGGAGGGAAGGAGACCAAGAGACCCAGTACTTC	CATWREGDQETQYF	.	TRBV5-4	TRBJ2-5	.
TGTGCCAGCAGCTTATTACTAGCGGGAAAAGGTCCCTACGAGCAGTACTTC	CASSLLLAGKGPYEQYF	.	TRBV7-6	TRBJ2-7	TRBD2
TGCAGCGTTCCAGTGACAGGGGGCCCTAACTATGGCTACACCTTC	CSVPVTGGPNYGYTF	.	TRBV29-1	TRBJ1-2	TRBD1
TGCGCCAGCAGCTTGCTAGCGGACAATGAGCAGTTCTTC	CASSLLADNEQFF	.	TRBV5-1	TRBJ2-1	TRBD2
TGTGCCAGCAGCCAAGTAGGGGGGGCGAACACAGATACGCAGTATTTT	CASSQVGGANTDTQYF	.	TRBV14	TRBJ2-3	.
TGTGCCACCAGCAGAGATCCAGGATACGAGCAGTACTTC	CATSRDPGYEQYF	once	TRBV15	TRBJ2-7	.
TGTGCCAGCAGTTTATTGGATCAGGGGGCTTACGAGCAGTACTTC	CASSLLDQGAYEQYF	.	TRBV27	TRBJ2-7	TRBD1
TGCGCCAGGGTGGGACAGGGTTTTGAAAAACTGTTTTTT	CARVGQGFEKLFF	.	TRBV10-2	TRBJ1-4	TRBD1
TGTGCCAGCAGCTTATCAGGGGGCTCGGCTTTCTTT	CASSLSGGSAFF	.	TRBV7-2	TRBJ1-1	TRBD1
TGTGCCAGCAGCCAGAGACTAGCGGGAGGCGACAATGAGCAGTTCTTC	CASSQRLAGGDNEQFF	.	TRBV13	TRBJ2-1	TRBD2
TGTGCCAGCAGGGAGGGTCGGGAGCTGTTTTTT	CASREGRELFF	.	TRBV6-1	TRBJ2-2	.
TGCGCCAGCAGCTTGGGAGGCGGGAACACTGAAGCTTTCTTT	CASSLGGGNTEAFF	.	TRBV5-1	TRBJ1-1	.
TGTGCCAGCAGTGATTTACAGGGTACCAATCAGCCCCAGCATTTT	CASSDLQGTNQPQHF	.	TRBV6-1	TRBJ1-5	.
TGTGCCAGCAGTGAGACAGGGGGCACGAACACTGAAGCTTTCTTT	CASSETGGTNTEAFF	.	TRBV6-4	TRBJ1-1	TRBD1
TGCGCCAGCAGCCAAGGAGAGGGGGTAAACACTGAAGCTTTCTTT	CASSQGEGVNTEAFF	.	TRBV4-1	TRBJ1-1	.
TGTGCCAGCAGCTCGGGGGGACAGAACACTGAAGCTTTCTTT	CASSSGGQNTEAFF	once	TRBV11-3	TRBJ1-1	.
TGTGCCAGCAGTTTGGACGGGAGGGCCTATGAGCAGTACTTC	CASSLDGRAYEQYF	.	TRBV28	TRBJ2-7	TRBD2
TGTGCCAGCAGCCCGCTAACCAACAGGGTCGCCTACGAGCAGTACTTC	CASSPLTNRVAYEQYF	.	TRBV7-9	TRBJ2-7	.
TGCGCCAGCACCGTGAAGGAGCAGGGCGCCACTGAAGCTTTCTTT	CASTVKEQGATEAFF	.	TRBV10-1	TRBJ1-1	.
TGTGCCACCAGCCGGACTAGCGGGAGGGTGAACAATGAGCAGTTCTTC	CATSRTSGRVNNEQFF	.	TRBV15	TRBJ2-1	TRBD2
TGTGCCAGTAGTATTCAGACTGAAAATTCACCCCTCCACTTT	CASSIQTENSPLHF	.	TRBV19	TRBJ1-6	.
TGTGCCAGCAGCCTGGGACAGGGGGCATCAGCTTTCTTT	CASSLGQGASAFF	few	TRBV5-4	TRBJ1-1	TRBD1
TGTGCCAGCAGTTCAGGGGGCAGCTCCTACAATGAGCAGTTCTTC	CASSSGGSSYNEQFF	.	TRBV6-5	TRBJ2-1	TRBD1